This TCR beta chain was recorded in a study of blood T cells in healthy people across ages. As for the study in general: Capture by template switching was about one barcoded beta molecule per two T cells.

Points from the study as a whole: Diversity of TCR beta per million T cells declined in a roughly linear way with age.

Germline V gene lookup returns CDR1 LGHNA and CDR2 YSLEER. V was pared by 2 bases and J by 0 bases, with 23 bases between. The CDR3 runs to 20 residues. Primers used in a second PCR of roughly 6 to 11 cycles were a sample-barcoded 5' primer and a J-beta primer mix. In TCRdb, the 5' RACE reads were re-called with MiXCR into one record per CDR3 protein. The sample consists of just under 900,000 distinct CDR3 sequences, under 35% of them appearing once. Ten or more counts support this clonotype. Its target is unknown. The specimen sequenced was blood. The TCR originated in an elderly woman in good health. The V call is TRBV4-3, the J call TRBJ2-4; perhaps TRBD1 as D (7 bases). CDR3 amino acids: CASSQLPGGTALLAKNIQYF. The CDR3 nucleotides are TGCGCCAGCAGCCAACTCCCGGGCGGGACAGCGCTTTTAGCCAAAAACATTCAGTACTTC.